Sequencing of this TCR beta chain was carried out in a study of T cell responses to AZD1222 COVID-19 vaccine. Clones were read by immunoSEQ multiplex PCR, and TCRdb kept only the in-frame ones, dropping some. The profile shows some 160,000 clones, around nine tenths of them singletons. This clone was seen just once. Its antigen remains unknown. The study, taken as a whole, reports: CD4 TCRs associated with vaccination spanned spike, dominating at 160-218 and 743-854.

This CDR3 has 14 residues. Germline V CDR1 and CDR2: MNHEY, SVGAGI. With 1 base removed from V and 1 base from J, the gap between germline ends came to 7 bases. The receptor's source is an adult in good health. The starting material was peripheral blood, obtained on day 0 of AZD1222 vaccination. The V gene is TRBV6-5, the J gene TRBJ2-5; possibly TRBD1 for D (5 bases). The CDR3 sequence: CASSYLDTQETQYF. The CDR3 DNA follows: TGTGCCAGCAGTTACTTGGACACCCAAGAGACCCAGTACTTC.